This T cell receptor beta chain was recorded in a study of cytomegalovirus exposure and HLA in healthy donors. Germline V gene sequence: CDR1 MNHEY, CDR2 SVGAGI. This CDR3 contains 16 residues. This PCR relied on a set of 60 Vbeta primers and 13 Jbeta primers. Produced via immunoSEQ multiplex PCR; TCRdb's table is partial and in-frame only. The table shows more than 90,000 clones, with 79% occurring only once. With regard to this clone: The antigen is unknown.

The study, taken as a whole, reports: Confirmation in vitro established that a few CMV-associated chains were specific for CMV antigens.

The origin of this receptor is a woman between 18 and 29 years old in good health and CMV-seropositive. Sequencing used PBMCs. V usage is TRBV6-5 and J usage is TRBJ2-5; D is unresolved. Judging by the DNA end, TRBJ2-7 fits better; the J call may be wrong. The CDR3 here is CASSYSSELGHYEQYF. The DNA for the CDR3 is TGTGCCAGCAGTTACTCGAGCGAACTTGGCCACTACGAGCAGTACTTC.